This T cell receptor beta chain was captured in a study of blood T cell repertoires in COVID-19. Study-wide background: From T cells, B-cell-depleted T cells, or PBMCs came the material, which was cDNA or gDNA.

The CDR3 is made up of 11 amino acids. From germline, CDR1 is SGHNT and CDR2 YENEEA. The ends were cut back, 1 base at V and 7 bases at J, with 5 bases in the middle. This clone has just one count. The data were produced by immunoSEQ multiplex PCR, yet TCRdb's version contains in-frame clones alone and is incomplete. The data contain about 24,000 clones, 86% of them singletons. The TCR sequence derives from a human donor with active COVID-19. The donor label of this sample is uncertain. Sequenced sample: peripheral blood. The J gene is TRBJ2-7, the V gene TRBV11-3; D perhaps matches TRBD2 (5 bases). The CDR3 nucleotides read TGTGCCAGCAGCTTAGCGGGGGAGCAGTACTTC. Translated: CASSLAGEQYF.